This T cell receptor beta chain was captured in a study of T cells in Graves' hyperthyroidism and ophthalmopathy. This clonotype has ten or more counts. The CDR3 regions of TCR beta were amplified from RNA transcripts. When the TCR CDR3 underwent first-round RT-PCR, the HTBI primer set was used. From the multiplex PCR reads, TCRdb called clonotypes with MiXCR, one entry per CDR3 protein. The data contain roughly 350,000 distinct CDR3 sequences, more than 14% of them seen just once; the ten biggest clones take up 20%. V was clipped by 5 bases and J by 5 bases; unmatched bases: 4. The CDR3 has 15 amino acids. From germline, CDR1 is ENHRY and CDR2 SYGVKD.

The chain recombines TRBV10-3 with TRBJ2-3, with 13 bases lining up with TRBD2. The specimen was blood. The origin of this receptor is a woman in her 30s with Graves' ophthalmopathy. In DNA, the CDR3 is TGTGCCATCAGTACTAGCGGGGGGGCCGGAGATACGCAGTATTTT. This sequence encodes CAISTSGGAGDTQYF.